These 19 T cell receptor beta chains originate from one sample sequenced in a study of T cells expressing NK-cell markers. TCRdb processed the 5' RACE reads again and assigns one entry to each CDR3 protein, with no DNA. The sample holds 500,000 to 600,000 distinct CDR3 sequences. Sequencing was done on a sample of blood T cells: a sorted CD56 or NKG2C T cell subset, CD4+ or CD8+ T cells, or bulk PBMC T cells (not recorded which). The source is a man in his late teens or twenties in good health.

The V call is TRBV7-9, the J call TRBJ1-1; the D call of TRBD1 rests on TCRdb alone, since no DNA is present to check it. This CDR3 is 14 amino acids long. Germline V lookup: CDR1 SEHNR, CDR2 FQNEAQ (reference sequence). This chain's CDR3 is CASSNLTGGTEAFF.

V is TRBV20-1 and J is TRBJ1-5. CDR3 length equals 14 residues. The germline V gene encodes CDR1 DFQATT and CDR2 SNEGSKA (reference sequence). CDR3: CSARDIGRNQPQHF.

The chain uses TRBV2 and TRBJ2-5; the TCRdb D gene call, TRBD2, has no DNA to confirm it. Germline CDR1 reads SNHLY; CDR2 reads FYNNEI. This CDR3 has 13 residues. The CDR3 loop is CATKIGDSQTQYF.

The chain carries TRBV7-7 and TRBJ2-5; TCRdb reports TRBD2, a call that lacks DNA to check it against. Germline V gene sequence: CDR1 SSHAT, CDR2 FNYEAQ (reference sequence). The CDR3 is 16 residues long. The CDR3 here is CASSRGLAASQETQYF.

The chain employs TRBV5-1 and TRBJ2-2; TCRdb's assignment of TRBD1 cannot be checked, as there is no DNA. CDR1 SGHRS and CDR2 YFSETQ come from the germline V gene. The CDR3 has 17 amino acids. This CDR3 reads CASNLGRDRARTGELFF.

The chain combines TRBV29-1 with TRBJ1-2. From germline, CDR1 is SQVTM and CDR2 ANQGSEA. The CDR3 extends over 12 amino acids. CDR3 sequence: CSVDVGEYGYTF.

The CDR3 protein is CASSPDLWGTDTQYF. This chain links TRBV7-9 with TRBJ2-3. This CDR3 is built from 15 residues. Germline lookup yields CDR1 SEHNR and CDR2 FQNEAQ (reference sequence).

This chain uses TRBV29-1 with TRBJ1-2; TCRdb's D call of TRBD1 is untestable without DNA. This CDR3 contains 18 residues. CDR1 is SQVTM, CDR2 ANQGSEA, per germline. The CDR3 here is CSVEDVPRAGREKGGYTF.

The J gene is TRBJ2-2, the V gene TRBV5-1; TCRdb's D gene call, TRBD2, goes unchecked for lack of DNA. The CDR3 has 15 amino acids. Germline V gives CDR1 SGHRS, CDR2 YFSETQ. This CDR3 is CASNRAGGNAGELFF.

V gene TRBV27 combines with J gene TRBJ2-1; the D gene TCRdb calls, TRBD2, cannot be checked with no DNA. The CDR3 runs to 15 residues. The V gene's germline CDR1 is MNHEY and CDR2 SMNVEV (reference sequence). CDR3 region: CASSLGTSGSNEQFF.

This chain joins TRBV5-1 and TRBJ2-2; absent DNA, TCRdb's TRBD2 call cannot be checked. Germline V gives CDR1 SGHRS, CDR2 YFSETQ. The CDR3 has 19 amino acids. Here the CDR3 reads CASSRGPSGVRSATGELFF.

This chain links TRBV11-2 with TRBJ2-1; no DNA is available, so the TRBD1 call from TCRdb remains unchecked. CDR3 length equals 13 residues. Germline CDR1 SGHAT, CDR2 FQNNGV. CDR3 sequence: CASSPPAHPEQFF. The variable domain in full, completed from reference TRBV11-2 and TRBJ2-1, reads EAGVAQSPRYKIIEKRQSVAFWCNPISGHATLYWYQQILGQGPKLLIQFQNNGVVDDSQLPKDRFSAERLKGVDSTLKIQPAKLEDSAVYLCASSPPAHPEQFFGPGTRLTVL.

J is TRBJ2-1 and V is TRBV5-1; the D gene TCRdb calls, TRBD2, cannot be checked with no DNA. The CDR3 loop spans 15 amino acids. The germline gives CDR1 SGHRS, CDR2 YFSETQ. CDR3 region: CASSTGLIRDNEQFF.

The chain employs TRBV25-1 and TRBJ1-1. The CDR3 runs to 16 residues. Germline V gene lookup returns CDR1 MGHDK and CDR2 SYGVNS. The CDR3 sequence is CASSELGGVGNTEAFF.

CDR3 loop: CASSLLQGSYNEQFF. The rearrangement links TRBV7-6 to TRBJ2-1. The CDR3 consists of 15 residues. Germline-derived CDR1 and CDR2 are SGHVS and FNYEAQ.

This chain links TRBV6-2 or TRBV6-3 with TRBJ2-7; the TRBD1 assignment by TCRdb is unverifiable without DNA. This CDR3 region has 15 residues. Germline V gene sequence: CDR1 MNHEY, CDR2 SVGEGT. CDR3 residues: CASRLTGGASYEQYF.

The CDR3 sequence: CASSVDQYEGEAFF. The rearrangement joins TRBV9 to TRBJ1-1. The germline V gene encodes CDR1 SGDLS and CDR2 YYNGEE. The CDR3 runs 14 residues. The variable domain in full, completed from reference TRBV9 and TRBJ1-1, reads DSGVTQTPKHLITATGQRVTLRCSPRSGDLSVYWYQQSLDQGLQFLIQYYNGEERAKGNILERFSAQQFPDLHSELNLSSLELGDSALYFCASSVDQYEGEAFFGQGTRLTVV.

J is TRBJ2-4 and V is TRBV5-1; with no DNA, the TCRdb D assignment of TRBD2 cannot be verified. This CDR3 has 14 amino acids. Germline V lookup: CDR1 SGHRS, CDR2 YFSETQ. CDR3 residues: CASSWGGDSNIQYF. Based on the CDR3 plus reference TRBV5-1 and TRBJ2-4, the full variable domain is KAGVTQTPRYLIKTRGQQVTLSCSPISGHRSVSWYQQTPGQGLQFLFEYFSETQRNKGNFPGRFSGRQFSNSRSEMNVSTLELGDSALYLCASSWGGDSNIQYFGAGTRLSVL.

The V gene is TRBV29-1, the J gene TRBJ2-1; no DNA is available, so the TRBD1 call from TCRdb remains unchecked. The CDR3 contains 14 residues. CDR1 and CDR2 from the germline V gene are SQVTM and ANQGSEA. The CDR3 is CSAGTPSSYNEQFF.